This T cell receptor beta chain was sequenced during a study of blood T cell repertoires in COVID-19. Germline loops: CDR1 SGHTA, CDR2 FQGNSA. There are 17 residues in the CDR3. After removal of 1 base from V and 8 bases from J, the junction contained 13 bases not matched to a gene. The protocol was immunoSEQ multiplex PCR, while the TCRdb copy is restricted to in-frame clones and leaves out a portion. The sample lists approximately 20,000 clones, 65% to 85% occurring once. The source is a human donor in a cohort sampled during active COVID-19. This rearrangement joins TRBV7-2 to TRBJ2-1; 8 bases align to TRBD1. Sequenced sample: peripheral blood. The DNA of the CDR3 is TGTGCCAGCAGCTTAGGCCCCCAGGGGGCTGGTATCGATGAGCAGTTCTTC. It encodes CASSLGPQGAGIDEQFF.